The clone carrying this T cell receptor (beta chain) came up many times. Germline V lookup: CDR1 MNHEY, CDR2 SMNVEV (reference sequence). The V gene end was trimmed by 8 bases and the J gene end by 5 bases; junction bases not matched to a gene: 6. The CDR3 is 13 amino acids. The sample is drawn from a study of T-cell memory formation after mild COVID-19. One entry per CDR3 protein, called by TCRdb with MiXCR from the 5' RACE reads. There are more than 300,000 distinct CDR3 sequences in the sample; 20% occur only once, and around 23% lies in the top ten. This receptor was obtained from a man between 18 and 35 years old who had mild COVID-19 (a few samples of this study predate the infection). Cell type and time point are not known. The rearrangement uses TRBV27 and TRBJ1-1, with 9 bases fitting TRBD1. Sequenced input: PBMCs or a T cell subset sorted from them (not recorded which). CDR3: CASRGTGKTEAFF. The CDR3 nucleotides are TGTGCCAGCCGGGGGACAGGGAAGACTGAAGCTTTCTTT.